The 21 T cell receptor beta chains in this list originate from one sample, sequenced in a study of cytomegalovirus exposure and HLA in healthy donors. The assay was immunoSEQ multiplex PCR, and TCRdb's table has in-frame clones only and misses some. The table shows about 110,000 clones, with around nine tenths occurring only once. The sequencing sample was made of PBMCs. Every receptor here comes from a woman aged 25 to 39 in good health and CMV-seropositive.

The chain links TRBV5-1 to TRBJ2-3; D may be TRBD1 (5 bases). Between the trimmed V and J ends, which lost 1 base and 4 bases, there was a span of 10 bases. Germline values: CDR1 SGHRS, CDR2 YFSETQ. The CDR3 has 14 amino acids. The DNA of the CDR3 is TGCGCCAGCAGCTTGAGACAGAAGGCAGATACGCAGTATTTT. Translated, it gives CASSLRQKADTQYF.

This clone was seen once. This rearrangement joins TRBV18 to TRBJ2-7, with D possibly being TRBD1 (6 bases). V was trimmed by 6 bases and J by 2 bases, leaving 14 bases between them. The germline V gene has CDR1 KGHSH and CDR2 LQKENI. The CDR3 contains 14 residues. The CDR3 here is CASSGWGHPYEQYF. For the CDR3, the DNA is TGTGCCAGCTCGGGGTGGGGACACCCCTACGAGCAGTACTTC.

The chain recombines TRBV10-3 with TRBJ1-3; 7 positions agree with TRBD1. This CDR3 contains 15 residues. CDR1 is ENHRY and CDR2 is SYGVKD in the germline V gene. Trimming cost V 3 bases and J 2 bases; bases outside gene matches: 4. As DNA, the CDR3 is TGTGCCATCAGTGACCCCGGGACAGCTGGAAACACCATATATTTT. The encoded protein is CAISDPGTAGNTIYF.

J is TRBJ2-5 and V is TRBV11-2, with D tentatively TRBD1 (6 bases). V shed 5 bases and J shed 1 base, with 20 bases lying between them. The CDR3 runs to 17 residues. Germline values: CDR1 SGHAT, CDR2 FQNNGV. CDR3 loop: CASSTLRLGALQETQYF. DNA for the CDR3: TGTGCCAGCAGCACCCTCCGTTTGGGGGCCCTCCAAGAGACCCAGTACTTC.

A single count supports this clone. The CDR3 DNA reads TGTGCCAGCAGTTCGAGCGGGCTAGTCTACAATGAGCAGTTCTTC. It encodes CASSSSGLVYNEQFF. The chain uses TRBV9 and TRBJ2-1; weak D call: TRBD2 (6 bases). V was cut by 5 bases and J by 3 bases, with 15 bases left in between. This CDR3 is 15 amino acids long. CDR1 is SGDLS and CDR2 is YYNGEE in the germline V gene.

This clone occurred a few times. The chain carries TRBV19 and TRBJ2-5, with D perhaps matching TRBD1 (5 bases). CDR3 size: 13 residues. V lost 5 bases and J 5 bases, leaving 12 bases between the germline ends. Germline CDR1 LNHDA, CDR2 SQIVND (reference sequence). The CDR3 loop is CASSLQGRETQYF. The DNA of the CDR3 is TGTGCCAGTAGTCTCCAGGGCCGGGAGACCCAGTACTTC.

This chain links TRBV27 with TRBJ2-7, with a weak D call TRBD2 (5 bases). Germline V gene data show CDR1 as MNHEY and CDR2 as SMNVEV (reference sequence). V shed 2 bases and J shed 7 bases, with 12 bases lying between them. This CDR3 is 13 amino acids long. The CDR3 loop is CASSLAPPGEQYF. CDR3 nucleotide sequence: TGTGCCAGCAGTTTAGCGCCCCCGGGAGAGCAGTACTTC.

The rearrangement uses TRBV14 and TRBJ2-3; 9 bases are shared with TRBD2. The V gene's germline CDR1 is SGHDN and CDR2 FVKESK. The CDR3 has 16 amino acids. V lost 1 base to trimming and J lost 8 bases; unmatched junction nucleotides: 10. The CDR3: CASSQGIAGARGTQYF. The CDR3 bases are TGTGCCAGCAGCCAAGGGATAGCGGGGGCCCGGGGTACGCAGTATTTT. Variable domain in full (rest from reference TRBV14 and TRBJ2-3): EAGVTQFPSHSVIEKGQTVTLRCDPISGHDNLYWYRRVMGKEIKFLLHFVKESKQDESGMPNNRFLAERTGGTYSTLKVQPAELEDSGVYFCASSQGIAGARGTQYFGPGTRLTVL.

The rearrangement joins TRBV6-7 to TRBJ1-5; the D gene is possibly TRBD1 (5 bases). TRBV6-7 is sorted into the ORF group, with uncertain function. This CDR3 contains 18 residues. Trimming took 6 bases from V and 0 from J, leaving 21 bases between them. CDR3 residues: CASRPPLTAPHSNQPQHF. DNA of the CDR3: TGTGCCAGCAGACCCCCATTGACAGCTCCGCATAGCAATCAGCCCCAGCATTTT.

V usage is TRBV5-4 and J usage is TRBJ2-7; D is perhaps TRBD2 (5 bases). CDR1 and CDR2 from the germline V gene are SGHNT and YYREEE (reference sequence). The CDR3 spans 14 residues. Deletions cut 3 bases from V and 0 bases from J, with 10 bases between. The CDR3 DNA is TGTGCCAGCAGCTCAAAAGGGAGCTCCTACGAGCAGTACTTC. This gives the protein CASSSKGSSYEQYF.

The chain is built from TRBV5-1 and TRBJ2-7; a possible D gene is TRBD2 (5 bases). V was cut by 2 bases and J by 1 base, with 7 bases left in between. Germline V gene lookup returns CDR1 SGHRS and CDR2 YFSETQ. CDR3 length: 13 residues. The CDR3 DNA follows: TGCGCCAGCAGCTTCGAGGGTTCCTACGAGCAGTACTTC. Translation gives CASSFEGSYEQYF.

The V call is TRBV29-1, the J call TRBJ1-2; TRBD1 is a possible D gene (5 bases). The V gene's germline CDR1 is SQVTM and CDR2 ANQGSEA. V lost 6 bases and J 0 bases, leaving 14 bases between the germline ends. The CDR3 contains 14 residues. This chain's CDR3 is CSVGSGEANYGYTF. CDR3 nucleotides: TGCAGCGTCGGATCGGGGGAGGCTAACTATGGCTACACCTTC.

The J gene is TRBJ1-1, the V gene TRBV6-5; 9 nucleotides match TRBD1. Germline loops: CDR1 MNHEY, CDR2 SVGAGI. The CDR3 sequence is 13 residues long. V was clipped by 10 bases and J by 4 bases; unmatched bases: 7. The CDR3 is CATWDRVFTEAFF. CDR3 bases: TGTGCCACCTGGGACAGGGTCTTCACTGAAGCTTTCTTT.

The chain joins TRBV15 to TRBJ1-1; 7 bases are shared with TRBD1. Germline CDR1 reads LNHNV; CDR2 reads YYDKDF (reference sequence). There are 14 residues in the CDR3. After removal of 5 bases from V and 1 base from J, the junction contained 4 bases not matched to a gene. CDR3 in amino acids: CATSVRQGNTEAFF. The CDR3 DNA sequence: TGTGCCACCAGCGTTCGACAGGGGAACACTGAAGCTTTCTTT.

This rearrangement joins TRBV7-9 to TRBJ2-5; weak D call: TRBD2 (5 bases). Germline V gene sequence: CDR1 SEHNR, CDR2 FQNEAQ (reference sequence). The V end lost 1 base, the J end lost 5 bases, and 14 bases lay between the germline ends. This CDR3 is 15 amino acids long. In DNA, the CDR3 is TGTGCCAGCAGCTTAGTTGAGGGCCGCTGGGAGACCCAGTACTTC. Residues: CASSLVEGRWETQYF.

Here the CDR3 reads CASSRGQGAYNEQFF. For the CDR3, the DNA is TGTGCCAGTAGTCGGGGACAGGGAGCCTACAATGAGCAGTTCTTC. The chain is built from TRBV19 and TRBJ2-1, with 9 bases matching TRBD1. The CDR3 loop spans 15 amino acids. CDR1 and CDR2 (germline): LNHDA, SQIVND (reference sequence). Trimming at V came to 5 bases and at J to 2 bases, leaving 4 bases not matched to a gene.

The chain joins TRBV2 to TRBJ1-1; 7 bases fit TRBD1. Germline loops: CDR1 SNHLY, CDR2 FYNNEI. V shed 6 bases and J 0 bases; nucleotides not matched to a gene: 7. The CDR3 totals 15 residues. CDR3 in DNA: TGTGCCAGCAGGATCGCGGGACAGATGAACACTGAAGCTTTCTTT. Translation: CASRIAGQMNTEAFF.

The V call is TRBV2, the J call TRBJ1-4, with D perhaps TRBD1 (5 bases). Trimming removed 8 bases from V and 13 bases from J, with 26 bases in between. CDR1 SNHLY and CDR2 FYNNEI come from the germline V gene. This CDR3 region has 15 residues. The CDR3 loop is CASSSSMGGTTRLFF. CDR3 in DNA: TGTGCCAGCTCCTCAAGCATGGGCGGGACGACGAGACTGTTTTTT.

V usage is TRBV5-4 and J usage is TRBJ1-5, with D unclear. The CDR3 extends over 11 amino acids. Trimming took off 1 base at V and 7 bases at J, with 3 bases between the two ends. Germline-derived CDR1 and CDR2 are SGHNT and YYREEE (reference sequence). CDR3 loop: CASSLLQPQHF. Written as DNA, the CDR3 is TGTGCCAGCAGCTTGCTCCAGCCCCAGCATTTT.

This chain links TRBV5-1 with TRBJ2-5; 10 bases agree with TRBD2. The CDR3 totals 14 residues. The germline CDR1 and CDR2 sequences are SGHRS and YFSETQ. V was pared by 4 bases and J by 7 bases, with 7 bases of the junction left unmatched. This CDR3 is CASSPGQREGTQYF. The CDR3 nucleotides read TGCGCCAGCAGCCCGGGGCAGCGGGAGGGGACCCAGTACTTC. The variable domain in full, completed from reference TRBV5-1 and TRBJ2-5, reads KAGVTQTPRYLIKTRGQQVTLSCSPISGHRSVSWYQQTPGQGLQFLFEYFSETQRNKGNFPGRFSGRQFSNSRSEMNVSTLELGDSALYLCASSPGQREGTQYFGPGTRLLVL.

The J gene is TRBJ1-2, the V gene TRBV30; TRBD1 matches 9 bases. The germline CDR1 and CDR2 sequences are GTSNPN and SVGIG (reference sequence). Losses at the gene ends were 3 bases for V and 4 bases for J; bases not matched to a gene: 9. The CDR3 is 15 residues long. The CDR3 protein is CAWRYRGRTPYGYTF. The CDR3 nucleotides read TGTGCCTGGAGGTACAGGGGGCGGACTCCCTATGGCTACACCTTC.